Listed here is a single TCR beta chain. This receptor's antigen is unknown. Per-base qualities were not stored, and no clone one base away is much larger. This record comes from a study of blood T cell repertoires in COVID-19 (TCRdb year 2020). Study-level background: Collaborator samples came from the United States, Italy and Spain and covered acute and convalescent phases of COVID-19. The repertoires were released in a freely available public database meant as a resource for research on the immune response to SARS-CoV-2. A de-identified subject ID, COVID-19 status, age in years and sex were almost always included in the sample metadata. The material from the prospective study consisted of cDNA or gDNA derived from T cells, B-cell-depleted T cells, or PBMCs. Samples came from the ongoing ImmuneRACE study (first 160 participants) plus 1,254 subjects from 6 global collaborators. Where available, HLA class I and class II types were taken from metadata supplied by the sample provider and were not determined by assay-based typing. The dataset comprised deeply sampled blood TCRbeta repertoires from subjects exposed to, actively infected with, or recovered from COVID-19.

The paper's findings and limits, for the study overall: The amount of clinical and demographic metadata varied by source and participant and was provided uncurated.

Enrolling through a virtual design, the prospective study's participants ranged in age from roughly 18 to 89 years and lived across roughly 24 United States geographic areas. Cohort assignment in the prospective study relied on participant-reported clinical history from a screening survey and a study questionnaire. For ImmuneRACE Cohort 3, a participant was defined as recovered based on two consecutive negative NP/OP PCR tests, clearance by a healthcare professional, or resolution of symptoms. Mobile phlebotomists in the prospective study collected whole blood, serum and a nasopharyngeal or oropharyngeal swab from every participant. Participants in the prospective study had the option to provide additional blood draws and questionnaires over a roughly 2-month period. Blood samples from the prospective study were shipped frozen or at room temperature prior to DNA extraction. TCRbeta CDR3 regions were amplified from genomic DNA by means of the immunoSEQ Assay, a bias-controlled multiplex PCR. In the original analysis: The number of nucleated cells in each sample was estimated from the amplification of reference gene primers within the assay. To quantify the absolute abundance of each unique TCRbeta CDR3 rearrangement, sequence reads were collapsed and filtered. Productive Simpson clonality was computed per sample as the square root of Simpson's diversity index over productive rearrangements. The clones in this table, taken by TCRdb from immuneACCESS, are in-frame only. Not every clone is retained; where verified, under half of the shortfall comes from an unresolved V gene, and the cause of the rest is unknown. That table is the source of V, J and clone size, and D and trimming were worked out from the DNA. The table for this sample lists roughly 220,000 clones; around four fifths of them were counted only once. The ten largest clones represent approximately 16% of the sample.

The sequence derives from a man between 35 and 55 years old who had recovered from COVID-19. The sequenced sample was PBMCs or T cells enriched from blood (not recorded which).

The CDR3 in this case is CASSEFTSGAGELFF. The bases are TGTGCCAGCAGTGAATTTACTAGCGGGGCCGGGGAGCTGTTTTTT. The chain employs TRBV2 and TRBJ2-2; the junction holds 10 bases that match TRBD2. V is cut back by 2 bases and J by 6 bases, with 3 bases in the junction unmatched. Reading the germline V gene gives CDR1 SNHLY and CDR2 FYNNEI. Taken from cysteine to phenylalanine, the CDR3 has 15 residues. The entry retains the CDR3 DNA only, 45 bases that are in frame from base 1.